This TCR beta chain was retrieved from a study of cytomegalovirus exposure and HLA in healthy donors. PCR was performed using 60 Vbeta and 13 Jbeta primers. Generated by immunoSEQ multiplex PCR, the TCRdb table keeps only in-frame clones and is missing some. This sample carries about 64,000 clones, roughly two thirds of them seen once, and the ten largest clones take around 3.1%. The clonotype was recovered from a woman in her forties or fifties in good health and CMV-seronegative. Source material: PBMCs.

Written as DNA, the CDR3 is TGTGCCAGCAGCTGGCAGGGTACCTACGAGCAGTACTTC. Translated, it gives CASSWQGTYEQYF. This chain connects TRBV7-2 to TRBJ2-7; D is possibly TRBD1 (5 bases). V was clipped by 4 bases and J by 2 bases, with 9 bases between them. Germline assignment: CDR1 SGHTA and CDR2 FQGNSA. The CDR3 totals 13 residues.